This T cell receptor beta chain was recovered during a study of cytotoxic CD8 clonotypes in ibrutinib-treated CLL. General study points: Starting clonality was above that of age-matched healthy donors and tracked circulating CD8+ T-cell counts.

Assay: immunoSEQ multiplex PCR; the TCRdb copy retains only in-frame clones and omits some. Among some 200,000 clones listed, over 65% were seen once. In its sample, this clone was seen a few times. Its antigen is not identified. The CDR3 is 14 amino acids. The germline gives CDR1 MNHEY, CDR2 SMNVEV (reference sequence). The V and J ends lost 4 bases and 8 bases respectively, with 12 bases between them. This TCR derives from a human donor with chronic lymphocytic leukemia. This chain links TRBV27 with TRBJ1-6, with a weak D call TRBD1 (5 bases). Sequenced material: PBMCs, taken after 12 months of ibrutinib treatment. CDR3 bases: TGTGCCAGCAGTTCACCCAGGGTGGATTCACCCCTCCACTTT. Its translation: CASSSPRVDSPLHF.